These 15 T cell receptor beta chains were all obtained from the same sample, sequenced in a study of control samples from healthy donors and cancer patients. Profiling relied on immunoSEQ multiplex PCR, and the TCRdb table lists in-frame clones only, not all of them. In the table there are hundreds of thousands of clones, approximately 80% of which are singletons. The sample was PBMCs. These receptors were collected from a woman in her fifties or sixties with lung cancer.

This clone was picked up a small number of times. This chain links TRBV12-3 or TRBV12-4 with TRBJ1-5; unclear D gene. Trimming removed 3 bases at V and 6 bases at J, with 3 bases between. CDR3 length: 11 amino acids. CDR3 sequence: CASSFGQPQHF. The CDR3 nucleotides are TGTGCCAGCAGTTTTGGTCAGCCCCAGCATTTT.

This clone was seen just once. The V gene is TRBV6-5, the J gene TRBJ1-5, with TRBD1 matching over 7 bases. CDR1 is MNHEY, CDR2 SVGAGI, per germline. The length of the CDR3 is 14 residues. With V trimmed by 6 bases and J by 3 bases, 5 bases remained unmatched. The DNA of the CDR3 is TGTGCCAGCAGACCAGGGACAGTCAATCAGCCCCAGCATTTT. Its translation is CASRPGTVNQPQHF.

The CDR3 spells CASSIVGQNSPLHF. DNA of the CDR3: TGTGCCAGTAGTATTGTGGGGCAGAATTCACCCCTCCACTTT. The chain combines TRBV19 with TRBJ1-6; tentatively, D is TRBD1 (5 bases). The V end lost 3 bases, the J end lost 7 bases, and 10 bases lay between the germline ends. The germline V gene has CDR1 LNHDA and CDR2 SQIVND (reference sequence). This CDR3 comprises 14 residues.

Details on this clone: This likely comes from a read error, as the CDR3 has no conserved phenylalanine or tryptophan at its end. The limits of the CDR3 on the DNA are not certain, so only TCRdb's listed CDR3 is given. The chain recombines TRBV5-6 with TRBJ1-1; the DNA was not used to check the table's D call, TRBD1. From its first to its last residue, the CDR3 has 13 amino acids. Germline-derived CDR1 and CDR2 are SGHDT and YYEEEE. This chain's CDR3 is CASSLNMGEQGSS.

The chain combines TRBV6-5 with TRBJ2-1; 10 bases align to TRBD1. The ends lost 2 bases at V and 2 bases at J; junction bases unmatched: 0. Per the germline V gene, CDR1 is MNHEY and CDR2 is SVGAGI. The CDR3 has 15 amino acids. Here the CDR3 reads CASSYGTGAYNEQFF. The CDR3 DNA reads TGTGCCAGCAGTTACGGGACAGGGGCCTACAATGAGCAGTTCTTC.

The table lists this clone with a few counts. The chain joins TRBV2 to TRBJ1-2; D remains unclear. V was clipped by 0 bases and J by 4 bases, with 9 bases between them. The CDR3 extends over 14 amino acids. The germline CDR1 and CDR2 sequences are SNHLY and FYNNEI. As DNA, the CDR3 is TGTGCCAGCAGTGAAGCAGGCATGTCCTATGGCTACACCTTC. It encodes CASSEAGMSYGYTF.

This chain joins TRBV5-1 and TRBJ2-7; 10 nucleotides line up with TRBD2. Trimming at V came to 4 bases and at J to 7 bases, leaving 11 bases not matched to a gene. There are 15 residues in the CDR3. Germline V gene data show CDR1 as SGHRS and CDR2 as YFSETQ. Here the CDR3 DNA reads TGCGCCAGCAGCGTGCCGGGACTAGCGACGGGGGAGCAGTACTTC. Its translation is CASSVPGLATGEQYF.

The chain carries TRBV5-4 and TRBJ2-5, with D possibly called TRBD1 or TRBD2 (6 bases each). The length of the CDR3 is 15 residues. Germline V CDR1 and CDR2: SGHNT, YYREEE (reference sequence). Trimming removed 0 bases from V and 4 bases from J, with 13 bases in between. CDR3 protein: CASSLAGGMGETQYF. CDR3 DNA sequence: TGTGCCAGCAGCTTGGCCGGGGGCATGGGAGAGACCCAGTACTTC. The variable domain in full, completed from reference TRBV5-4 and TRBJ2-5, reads ETGVTQSPTHLIKTRGQQVTLRCSSQSGHNTVSWYQQALGQGPQFIFQYYREEENGRGNFPPRFSGLQFPNYSSELNVNALELDDSALYLCASSLAGGMGETQYFGPGTRLLVL.

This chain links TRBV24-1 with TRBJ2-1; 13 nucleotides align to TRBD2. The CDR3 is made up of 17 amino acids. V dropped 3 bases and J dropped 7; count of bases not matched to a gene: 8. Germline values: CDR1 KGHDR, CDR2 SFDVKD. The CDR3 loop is CATSDAGLAGPQNEQFF. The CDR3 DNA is TGTGCCACCAGTGATGCGGGACTAGCGGGACCTCAAAATGAGCAGTTCTTC.

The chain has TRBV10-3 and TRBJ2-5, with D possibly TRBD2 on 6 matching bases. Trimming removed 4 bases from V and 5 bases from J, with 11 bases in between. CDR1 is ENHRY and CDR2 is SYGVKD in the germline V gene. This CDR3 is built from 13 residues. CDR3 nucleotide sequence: TGTGCCATCAGTGTGGGCGGGGCCGAGACCCAGTACTTC. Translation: CAISVGGAETQYF.

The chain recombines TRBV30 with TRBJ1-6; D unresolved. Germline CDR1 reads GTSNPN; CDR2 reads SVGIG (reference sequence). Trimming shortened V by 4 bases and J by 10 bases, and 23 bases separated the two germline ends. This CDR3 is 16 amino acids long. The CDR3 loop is CAWTTSIARRRSPLHF. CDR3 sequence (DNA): TGTGCCTGGACCACCAGTATAGCCCGTCGACGGTCACCCCTCCACTTT.

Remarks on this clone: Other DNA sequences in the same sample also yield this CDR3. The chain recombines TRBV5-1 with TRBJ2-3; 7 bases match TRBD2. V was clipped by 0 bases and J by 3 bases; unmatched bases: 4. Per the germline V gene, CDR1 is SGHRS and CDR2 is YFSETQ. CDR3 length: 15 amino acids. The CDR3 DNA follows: TGCGCCAGCAGCTTGGGGGCGGGAGTGACAGATACGCAGTATTTT. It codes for CASSLGAGVTDTQYF.

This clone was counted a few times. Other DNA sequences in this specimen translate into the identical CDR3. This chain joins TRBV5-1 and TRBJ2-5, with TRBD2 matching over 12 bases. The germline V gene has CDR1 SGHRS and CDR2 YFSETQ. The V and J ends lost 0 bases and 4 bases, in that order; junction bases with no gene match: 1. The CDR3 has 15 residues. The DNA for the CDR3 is TGCGCCAGCAGCTTGGAGGGACTAGCGGGAGAGACCCAGTACTTC. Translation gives CASSLEGLAGETQYF.

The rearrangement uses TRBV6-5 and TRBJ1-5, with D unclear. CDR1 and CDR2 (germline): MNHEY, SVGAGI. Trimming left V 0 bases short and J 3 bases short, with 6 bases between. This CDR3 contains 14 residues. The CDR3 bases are TGTGCCAGCAGTTACTCCGGCAACAATCAGCCCCAGCATTTT. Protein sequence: CASSYSGNNQPQHF.

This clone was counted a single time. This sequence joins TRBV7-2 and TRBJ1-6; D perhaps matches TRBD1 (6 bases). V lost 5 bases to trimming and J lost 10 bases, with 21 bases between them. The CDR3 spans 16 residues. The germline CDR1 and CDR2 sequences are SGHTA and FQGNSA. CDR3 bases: TGTGCCAGCAGCCGGAAATCGCAGGGGCAGGGGTCACCCCTCCACTTT. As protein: CASSRKSQGQGSPLHF. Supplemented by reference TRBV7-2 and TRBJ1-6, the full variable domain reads GAGVSQSPSNKVTEKGKDVELRCDPISGHTALYWYRQSLGQGLEFLIYFQGNSAPDKSGLPSDRFSAERTGGSVSTLTIQRTQQEDSAVYLCASSRKSQGQGSPLHFGNGTRLTVT.